Each of the 2 T cell receptor beta chains below was sequenced from the same sample in a study of post-analysis software for immune sequencing data. Regarding the study as a whole: Compared with controls, patients had more of about 5 TRBV segments, including TRBV5-6, TRBV5-1 and TRBV20-1.

Libraries were made from TCR beta cDNA, and they carried unique molecular identifiers. From the PCR reads, TCRdb called clonotypes with MiXCR, one entry per CDR3 protein. The sample records about 260,000 distinct CDR3 sequences, roughly a third being singletons. Their antigen targets remain unknown. Sequencing was done on a sample of blood. The source of these receptors is a girl aged 5-17 years with multiple sclerosis.

The sample holds a few counts of this clonotype. This sequence joins TRBV9 and TRBJ1-2; tentative D call: TRBD1 (5 bases). Germline CDR1 is SGDLS and CDR2 is YYNGEE. This CDR3 region has 15 residues. The V and J ends lost 0 bases and 7 bases respectively, with 16 bases between them. CDR3 amino acids: CASSVGGSPERGYTF. The CDR3 DNA sequence: TGTGCCAGCAGCGTAGGGGGGTCCCCCGAACGTGGCTACACCTTC.

This clonotype was detected many times. The rearrangement joins TRBV7-9 to TRBJ1-2, with 7 bases that match TRBD1. The CDR3 length is 12 residues. Trimming removed 5 bases from V and 5 bases from J; junction bases left unmatched: 2. The germline CDR1 and CDR2 sequences are SEHNR and FQNEAQ (reference sequence). The DNA of the CDR3 is TGTGCCAGCAGCGTGGGACAGTATGGCTACACCTTC. This encodes CASSVGQYGYTF. The full variable domain, in which reference TRBV7-9 and TRBJ1-2 provide the parts outside the CDR3, is DTGVSQNPRHKITKRGQNVTFRCDPISEHNRLYWYRQTLGQGPEFLTYFQNEAQLEKSRLLSDRFSAERPKGSFSTLEIQRTEQGDSAMYLCASSVGQYGYTFGSGTRLTVV.